A single sample gave rise to the 17 T cell receptor beta chains below, sequenced in a study of cytomegalovirus exposure and HLA in healthy donors. Both 60 Vbeta primers and 13 Jbeta primers went into the PCR. This table comes from immunoSEQ multiplex PCR, and its TCRdb copy is limited to in-frame clones, with some not included. The table has under 65,000 clones, around three quarters seen once. Sample: PBMCs. Receptors originate from a man aged 30-40 years in good health and CMV-seropositive.

V gene TRBV9 combines with J gene TRBJ2-3, with 8 bases identical to TRBD1. This CDR3 is 16 amino acids long. The V gene's germline CDR1 is SGDLS and CDR2 YYNGEE. V trimming: 3 bases; J trimming: 0 bases; junction bases outside the gene matches: 6. CDR3: CASSGVRGPSTDTQYF. The CDR3 nucleotides read TGTGCCAGCAGCGGGGTCAGGGGGCCTAGCACAGATACGCAGTATTTT.

The CDR3 protein is CASSLRGGVYNEQFF. CDR3 coding DNA: TGTGCCAGCAGCTTAAGGGGGGGGGTCTACAATGAGCAGTTCTTC. The V and J genes are TRBV7-2 and TRBJ2-1; possibly TRBD2 for D (7 bases). V was shortened by 2 bases and J by 3 bases, with 11 bases between the two germline ends. This CDR3 region has 15 residues. Germline values: CDR1 SGHTA, CDR2 FQGNSA.

This chain's CDR3 is CASSLSRLTGELFF. The CDR3, as DNA: TGTGCCAGCAGCCTCTCCCGACTAACCGGGGAGCTGTTTTTT. The chain links TRBV11-3 to TRBJ2-2; tentatively, D is TRBD2 (5 bases). CDR1 and CDR2 from the germline V gene are SGHNT and YENEEA. Trimming took off 5 bases at V and 5 bases at J, with 12 bases between the two ends. This CDR3 spans 14 amino acids.

This chain joins TRBV29-1 and TRBJ1-5; D might be TRBD1 (6 bases). Trimming stripped 4 bases from V and 8 bases from J, with 15 bases between. The germline V gene encodes CDR1 SQVTM and CDR2 ANQGSEA. CDR3 length: 13 amino acids. The CDR3 nucleotides read TGCAGCGTTGTTTCGGGGGGCGATGAGCCCCAGCATTTT. This codes for CSVVSGGDEPQHF. The variable domain in full, completed from reference TRBV29-1 and TRBJ1-5, reads SAVISQKPSRDICQRGTSLTIQCQVDSQVTMMFWYRQQPGQSLTLIATANQGSEATYESGFVIDKFPISRPNLTFSTLTVSNMSPEDSSIYLCSVVSGGDEPQHFGDGTRLSIL.

This clone was seen more than once but under ten times. This rearrangement joins TRBV6-5 to TRBJ2-1; 8 bases match TRBD1. Unmatched junction bases numbered 4, after V lost 5 bases and J lost 4 bases. The CDR3 consists of 14 residues. Germline assignment: CDR1 MNHEY and CDR2 SVGAGI. The CDR3 loop is CASSHRDRYNEQFF. The CDR3 nucleotides read TGTGCCAGCAGTCACCGGGACAGGTACAATGAGCAGTTCTTC.

This chain links TRBV12-5 with TRBJ2-1; 9 bases agree with TRBD1. The CDR3 totals 12 residues. The germline CDR1 and CDR2 sequences are LGHNT and FRNRAP. The CDR3 nucleotides read TGTGCGACAGGGGGGGGTGGTTTGGAGCAGTTCTTC. It is translated as CATGGGGLEQFF.

The gene calls are TRBV25-1 and TRBJ2-4, with D possibly TRBD2 on 7 matching bases. V was trimmed by 3 bases and J by 4 bases, leaving 19 bases between them. The CDR3 has 17 residues. Per germline, CDR1 MGHDK and CDR2 SYGVNS. The CDR3, as DNA: TGTGCCAGCAGTGAGAGGGGGGGGAGCTTCGAGAAAAACATTCAGTACTTC. Translation gives CASSERGGSFEKNIQYF.

The chain recombines TRBV29-1 with TRBJ2-3; TRBD2 might be the D (5 bases). The CDR3 contains 14 residues. The V and J ends lost 2 bases and 6 bases respectively, with 15 bases between them. Germline V lookup: CDR1 SQVTM, CDR2 ANQGSEA. The CDR3 DNA is TGCAGCGTTGAAACACCCGGCAGGAGGGATACGCAGTATTTT. Translation: CSVETPGRRDTQYF.

The chain carries TRBV21-1 and TRBJ2-5; no check of the table's D call, TRBD1, against the DNA was made. TRBV21-1 is classified as a pseudogene. There are 18 residues in the CDR3. In DNA form, the CDR3 reads TGTGCCAGCAGCAACCCCCCCCTCCCCGGGACAGGACAAGAGACCCAGTACTTC. It encodes CASSNPPLPGTGQETQYF.

The chain couples TRBV4-2 to TRBJ2-4, with D possibly matching TRBD1 (7 bases). V was pared by 0 bases and J by 1 base, with 22 bases between. The germline gives CDR1 LGHNA, CDR2 YNFKEQ. This CDR3 has 20 amino acids. The CDR3 sequence is CASSQDFSRGAGRAKNIQYF. In DNA form, the CDR3 reads TGTGCCAGCAGCCAAGATTTTTCCAGGGGGGCTGGTCGGGCCAAAAACATTCAGTACTTC.

The CDR3 sequence: CASSINGHQGSDGYTF. The DNA of the CDR3 is TGTGCCAGTAGTATTAACGGGCACCAGGGATCAGATGGCTACACCTTC. This chain joins TRBV19 and TRBJ1-2; maybe TRBD1 (5 bases). Trimming pared 3 bases from V and 6 bases from J, leaving 20 bases between. Germline CDR1 is LNHDA and CDR2 is SQIVND (reference sequence). The CDR3 is 16 amino acids.

Many counts were recorded for this clone. This sequence joins TRBV6-6 and TRBJ1-6; 7 positions agree with TRBD1. Germline CDR1 is MNHNY and CDR2 is SVGAGI (reference sequence). After removal of 6 bases from V and 6 bases from J, the junction contained 5 bases not matched to a gene. This CDR3 has 14 residues. The CDR3 DNA sequence: TGTGCCAGCAGCTACAGGGGTGTTAATTCACCCCTCCACTTT. Protein product: CASSYRGVNSPLHF.

The DNA of the CDR3 is TGTGCCAGCAGCGTCAACAGCTACAATGAGCAGTTCTTC. Translation: CASSVNSYNEQFF. The chain uses TRBV2 and TRBJ2-1; D unresolved. V was clipped by 6 bases and J by 3 bases, with 9 bases between them. The CDR3 consists of 13 residues. Germline-derived CDR1 and CDR2 are SNHLY and FYNNEI. The entire variable domain, with the rest obtained from reference TRBV2 and TRBJ2-1, is as follows: EPEVTQTPSHQVTQMGQEVILRCVPISNHLYFYWYRQILGQKVEFLVSFYNNEISEKSEIFDDQFSVERPDGSNFTLKIRSTKLEDSAMYFCASSVNSYNEQFFGPGTRLTVL.

The genes are TRBV11-3 and TRBJ2-2; TRBD1 agrees at 7 bases. The CDR3 loop spans 16 amino acids. The V segment lost 5 bases and the J segment 1 base; nucleotides outside the gene matches: 7. Germline values: CDR1 SGHNT, CDR2 YENEEA. The DNA of the CDR3 is TGTGCCAGCAGCAAGGGACAGCTAGAGAACACCGGGGAGCTGTTTTTT. Protein: CASSKGQLENTGELFF.

The V gene is TRBV2, the J gene TRBJ2-5; TRBD1 agrees at 9 bases. The CDR3 is made up of 15 amino acids. The J segment lost 7 bases and the V segment lost 6 bases, leaving 12 bases of the junction unmatched. Per the germline V gene, CDR1 is SNHLY and CDR2 is FYNNEI. DNA for the CDR3: TGTGCCAGCAGCGCTAGGACAGGGGATGGTGCGACCCAGTACTTC. It codes for CASSARTGDGATQYF.

The J gene is TRBJ2-7, the V gene TRBV12-1; no DNA check was done on the table's D call, TRBD2. TRBV12-1 is annotated as a pseudogene. CDR3 size: 14 residues. CDR3 coding DNA: TGTGCCAGCAGCACCGGGGGGGGATCTGGCGAGCAGTACTTC. Amino acid sequence: CASSTGGGSGEQYF.

This clone was detected only a few times. An end of the junction does not agree with germline; a read error may underlie this. The chain links TRBV6-1 to TRBJ1-3; tentatively, D is TRBD1 (5 bases). The germline V gene has CDR1 MNHNS and CDR2 SASEGT. The CDR3 sequence is 13 residues long. The CDR3 sequence: CACRAHSGNTIYF. The CDR3 DNA sequence: TGTGCCTGCAGGGCCCACTCTGGAAACACCATATATTTT.